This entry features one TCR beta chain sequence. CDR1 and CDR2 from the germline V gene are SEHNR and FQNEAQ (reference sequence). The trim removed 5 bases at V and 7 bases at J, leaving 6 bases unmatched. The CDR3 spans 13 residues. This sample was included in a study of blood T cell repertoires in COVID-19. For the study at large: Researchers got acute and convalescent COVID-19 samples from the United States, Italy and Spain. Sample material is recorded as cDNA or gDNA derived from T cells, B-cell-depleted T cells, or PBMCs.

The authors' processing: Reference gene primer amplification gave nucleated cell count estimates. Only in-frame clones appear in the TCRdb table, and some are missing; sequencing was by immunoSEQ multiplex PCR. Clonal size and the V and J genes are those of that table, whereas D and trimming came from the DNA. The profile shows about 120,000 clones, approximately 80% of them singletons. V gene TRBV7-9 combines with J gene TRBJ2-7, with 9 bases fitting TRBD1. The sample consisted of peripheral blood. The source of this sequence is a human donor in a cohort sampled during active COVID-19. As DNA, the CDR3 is TGTGCCAGCAGCGCGGGGACAGGGCGAGAGCAGTACTTC. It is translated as CASSAGTGREQYF.